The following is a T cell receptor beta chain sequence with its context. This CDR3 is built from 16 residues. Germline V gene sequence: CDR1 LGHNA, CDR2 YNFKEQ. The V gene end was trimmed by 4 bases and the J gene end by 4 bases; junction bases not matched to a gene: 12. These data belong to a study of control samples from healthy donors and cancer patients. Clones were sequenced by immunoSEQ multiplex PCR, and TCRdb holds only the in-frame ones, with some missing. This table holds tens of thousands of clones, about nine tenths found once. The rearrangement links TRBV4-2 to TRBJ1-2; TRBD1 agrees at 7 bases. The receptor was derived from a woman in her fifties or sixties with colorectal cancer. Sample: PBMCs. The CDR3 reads CASSLENRGSPYGYTF. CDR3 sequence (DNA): TGTGCCAGCAGCCTAGAGAACAGGGGATCCCCCTATGGCTACACCTTC.